The 4 T cell receptor beta chains given below trace back to one sample, sequenced in a study of patients and donors after allogeneic stem cell transplantation. TCRdb itself ran the RT-PCR reads through MiXCR, one entry per CDR3 protein. Here the sample spans 160,000 or so distinct CDR3 sequences, more than 20% being singletons. The specimen was blood, either unsorted or a sorted T cell fraction (not recorded which). The source is a human donor who was either an allogeneic HSCT recipient or a stem cell or donor lymphocyte infusion donor (not recorded which). It is not recorded whose cells these are; they may come from a transplant donor.

The chain links TRBV29-1 to TRBJ2-7; D is unresolved. This CDR3 has 11 residues. Germline CDR1 SQVTM, CDR2 ANQGSEA. V lost 6 bases and J 2 bases, leaving 8 bases between the germline ends. Written as DNA, the CDR3 is TGCAGCGTCGGACGGGCCTACGAGCAGTACTTC. This codes for CSVGRAYEQYF.

This clonotype was observed a handful of times. Here the CDR3 DNA reads TGTGCCACCAGCGCACGCCTGGACGGGGAGGTTAATGGCTACACCTTC. Amino acid sequence: CATSARLDGEVNGYTF. The rearrangement uses TRBV15 and TRBJ1-2; D gene unclear. The V end lost 5 bases, the J end lost 6 bases, and 22 bases lay between the germline ends. In germline, CDR1 is LNHNV, CDR2 YYDKDF (reference sequence). This CDR3 contains 16 residues.

The chain carries TRBV9 and TRBJ2-7; 9 positions agree with TRBD1. The CDR3 is 16 amino acids. Germline CDR1 reads SGDLS; CDR2 reads YYNGEE. J gave up 5 bases and V 2 bases, and 11 bases lay outside the gene matches. DNA for the CDR3: TGTGCCAGCAGCGTCCTACAGGGGGCAATCTTCCACGAGCAGTACTTC. As protein: CASSVLQGAIFHEQYF.

This clonotype has more than one count but fewer than ten. The chain has TRBV7-9 and TRBJ1-4; 8 bases agree with TRBD1. This CDR3 has 16 amino acids. V lost 5 bases to trimming and J lost 1 base; unmatched junction nucleotides: 6. Germline CDR1 reads SEHNR; CDR2 reads FQNEAQ (reference sequence). In DNA form, the CDR3 reads TGTGCCAGCAGCCCAAAAGGACAGGGAACTAATGAAAAACTGTTTTTT. Amino acids: CASSPKGQGTNEKLFF.